A selection of T cell receptor beta chains follows, all from one sample in a study of human T cells and chemical hapten exposure. From the RACE reads, TCRdb called clonotypes with MiXCR, one entry per CDR3 protein. The sample has 360,000 or so distinct CDR3 sequences, around 6% seen once. The sample consisted of whole blood, taken in connection with sensitization to the hapten diphenylcyclopropenone (DPC). All receptors come from a young woman with alopecia areata. Some clones in this sample may be carry-over from other donors' samples. Both conserved end residues are part of each CDR3. The order of the fields is J gene, V gene, clone size, D gene, CDR3 protein, CDR3 DNA. The D gene is left open where the match is weak. Part of the rows lack a size; the others show once, few, many or a class for expanded clones.

TRBJ1-4,TRBV27,many,-,CASITRGGEKLFF,TGTGCCAGCATCACAAGGGGGGGGGAAAAACTGTTTTTT
TRBJ2-3,TRBV6-4,-,-,CASSEQGHTDTQYF,TGTGCCAGCAGTGAACAGGGACACACAGATACGCAGTATTTT
TRBJ1-2,TRBV11-1,many,-,CASSLLGGSYGYTF,TGTGCCAGCAGCTTACTAGGCGGATCCTATGGCTACACCTTC
TRBJ2-1,TRBV20-1,many,-,CSARDTGGSYNEQFF,TGCAGTGCTAGAGATACTGGAGGGTCCTACAATGAGCAGTTCTTC
TRBJ2-2,TRBV6-2/TRBV6-3,few,-,CASSYAGTELFF,TGTGCCAGCAGTTACGCGGGGACGGAGCTGTTTTTT
TRBJ2-1,TRBV28,few,-,CASSTPSTRYNEQFF,TGTGCCAGCAGTACCCCTAGTACACGCTACAATGAGCAGTTCTTC
TRBJ1-1,TRBV12-3/TRBV12-4,many,TRBD1,CASGRTGKTEAFF,TGTGCCAGCGGCCGGACAGGGAAGACTGAAGCTTTCTTT
TRBJ1-5,TRBV3-1,-,-,CASRGVLGQPQHF,TGTGCCAGCAGGGGGGTTTTGGGCCAGCCCCAGCATTTT
TRBJ2-7,TRBV11-1,few,-,CASRGRGYEQYF,TGTGCCAGCAGGGGGCGTGGCTACGAGCAGTACTTC
TRBJ1-1,TRBV11-2,-,-,CASSLVSIERGTEAFF,TGTGCCAGCAGCTTAGTGTCTATTGAAAGAGGAACTGAAGCTTTCTTT
TRBJ1-3,TRBV12-5,-,TRBD1,CASGLDRTGKTGNTIYF,TGTGCTAGTGGTTTGGACCGGACAGGGAAAACTGGAAACACCATATATTTT
TRBJ2-3,TRBV6-2/TRBV6-3,once,TRBD1,CASRAGGTDTQYF,TGTGCCAGCCGGGCAGGGGGAACAGATACGCAGTATTTT
TRBJ1-2,TRBV7-9,few,TRBD1,CASSKQNTGGSYGYTF,TGTGCCAGCAGCAAACAGAATACAGGGGGAAGCTATGGCTACACCTTC
TRBJ2-1,TRBV6-6,-,-,CASSYSPAQTSYNEQFF,TGTGCCAGCAGTTACTCGCCGGCCCAGACCTCCTACAATGAGCAGTTCTTC
TRBJ2-7,TRBV5-6,-,TRBD1,CASSPPGQGAYEQYF,TGTGCCAGCTCCCCCCCCGGACAGGGGGCCTACGAGCAGTACTTC
TRBJ2-1,TRBV4-2,-,TRBD2,CASSLYTGGISYNEQFF,TGTGCCAGCAGCCTTTACACGGGGGGGATCTCCTACAATGAGCAGTTCTTC
TRBJ1-1,TRBV6-1,many,-,CASSENRENTEAFF,TGTGCCAGCAGTGAAAACAGGGAGAACACTGAAGCTTTCTTT
TRBJ1-1,TRBV20-1,few,TRBD1,CSAFTGQGDTEAFF,TGCAGTGCTTTCACCGGACAGGGTGACACTGAAGCTTTCTTT
TRBJ1-3,TRBV29-1,few,-,CSVEQSSGNTIYF,TGCAGCGTTGAACAGAGCTCTGGAAACACCATATATTTT
TRBJ2-7,TRBV28,-,-,CASAPPNFIRDEQYF,TGTGCCAGCGCCCCCCCTAACTTCATACGCGACGAGCAGTACTTC
TRBJ2-7,TRBV29-1,few,-,CSVEDLGSASTYEQYF,TGCAGCGTTGAAGATCTTGGCAGCGCCTCCACCTACGAGCAGTACTTC
TRBJ1-6,TRBV5-6,-,-,CASSLLGGNSPLHF,TGTGCCAGCAGCTTGCTGGGTGGAAATTCACCCCTCCACTTT
TRBJ1-1,TRBV5-1,many,-,CASSSGRMNTEAFF,TGCGCCAGCAGTTCCGGGAGGATGAACACTGAAGCTTTCTTT
TRBJ2-1,TRBV5-5,few,TRBD1,CASSEVGDRKFF,TGTGCCAGCAGTGAGGTGGGGGACAGAAAGTTCTTC
TRBJ1-1,TRBV6-2/TRBV6-3,many,-,CASNPQGNTEAFF,TGTGCCAGCAATCCACAGGGGAACACTGAAGCTTTCTTT
TRBJ2-5,TRBV3-1,-,TRBD2,CASSQVAGVRETQYF,TGTGCCAGCAGCCAAGTAGCGGGGGTCCGTGAGACCCAGTACTTC
TRBJ2-1,TRBV6-2/TRBV6-3,-,-,CASLRPQNHGEQFF,TGTGCCAGCTTAAGGCCACAAAATCACGGTGAGCAGTTCTTC
TRBJ2-7,TRBV4-1,few,-,CASSQESGYEQYF,TGCGCCAGCAGCCAAGAGTCCGGGTACGAGCAGTACTTC
TRBJ1-5,TRBV5-6,many,-,CASSLRPQGNQPQHF,TGTGCCAGCAGCTTGAGGCCCCAGGGCAATCAGCCCCAGCATTTT
TRBJ2-1,TRBV3-1,-,-,CASSPLGAGGEQFF,TGTGCCAGCAGCCCGTTAGGGGCAGGTGGTGAGCAGTTCTTC
TRBJ2-7,TRBV6-2/TRBV6-3,many,-,CASSRGSYEQYF,TGTGCCAGCAGCCGGGGGTCCTACGAGCAGTACTTC
TRBJ1-1,TRBV6-2/TRBV6-3,many,-,CASRRDMNTEAFF,TGTGCCAGCAGACGGGATATGAACACTGAAGCTTTCTTT
TRBJ2-1,TRBV4-1,-,-,CASSHSYRGNEQFF,TGCGCCAGCAGCCACAGCTATAGGGGTAATGAGCAGTTCTTC
TRBJ1-1,TRBV6-5,many,-,CASKYGGTNTEAFF,TGTGCCAGCAAGTATGGCGGGACGAACACTGAAGCTTTCTTT
TRBJ2-1,TRBV20-1,many,TRBD2,CSARDTGLAGRFEQFF,TGCAGTGCTAGAGATACCGGACTAGCGGGGCGGTTTGAGCAGTTCTTC
TRBJ1-2,TRBV3-1,-,-,CASSQPWGVYGYTF,TGTGCCAGCAGCCAACCTTGGGGGGTCTATGGCTACACCTTC
TRBJ2-1,TRBV4-2,few,-,CASSQEEYYEQFF,TGTGCCAGCAGCCAAGAGGAATATTATGAGCAGTTCTTC
TRBJ1-1,TRBV6-2/TRBV6-3,-,-,CASTMSGQGGTEAFF,TGTGCCAGCACCATGTCTGGGCAGGGAGGCACTGAAGCTTTCTTT
TRBJ2-7,TRBV11-2,-,-,CASSAGGGLIYEQYF,TGTGCCAGCAGCGCCGGAGGGGGACTCATTTACGAGCAGTACTTC
TRBJ2-6,TRBV6-2/TRBV6-3,-,-,CASSARGDGANVLTF,TGTGCCAGCAGTGCCCGAGGGGACGGGGCCAACGTCCTGACTTTC
TRBJ1-2,TRBV27,many,TRBD1,CASRSGGARRNGYTF,TGTGCCAGCAGGTCAGGGGGCGCTCGCCGGAATGGCTACACCTTC
TRBJ1-1,TRBV5-1,many,-,CASSFQDSGTEAFF,TGCGCCAGCAGCTTCCAGGACAGTGGCACTGAAGCTTTCTTT
TRBJ1-6,TRBV3-1,many,-,CASSQDVHSLYSPLHF,TGTGCCAGCAGCCAAGATGTCCACTCCCTTTATTCACCCCTCCACTTT